These 18 T cell receptor beta chains originate from one sample sequenced in a study of CD8+ T cells in alopecia areata. Extracted RNA was reverse transcribed, and the resulting cDNA served as sequencing template. Clones were sequenced by immunoSEQ multiplex PCR, and TCRdb holds only the in-frame ones, with some missing. In the table there are around 150,000 clones, 62% of which are singletons. Material for sequencing was CD8+ T cells sorted from blood. These receptors all come from a human donor in good health.

The chain uses TRBV28 and TRBJ2-7, with D possibly TRBD2 on 6 matching bases. Trimming took 5 bases from V and 3 from J, leaving 11 bases between them. CDR1 MDHEN and CDR2 SYDVKM come from the germline V gene. The CDR3 has 13 residues. The CDR3 protein is CASSDTGDYEQYF. Written as DNA, the CDR3 is TGTGCCAGCAGTGATACGGGGGACTACGAGCAGTACTTC.

This chain uses TRBV5-6 with TRBJ2-1, with TRBD2 matching over 9 bases. J lost 8 bases, V lost 3 bases, and 9 bases had no gene match. The CDR3 covers 15 residues. Germline V gene data show CDR1 as SGHDT and CDR2 as YYEEEE. CDR3 protein: CASSYTSGFTHEQFF. The CDR3 coding sequence is TGTGCCAGCAGCTATACTAGCGGGTTTACCCATGAGCAGTTCTTC.

The chain carries TRBV29-1 and TRBJ1-1; D remains ambiguous. The CDR3 sequence is 11 residues long. Germline V lookup: CDR1 SQVTM, CDR2 ANQGSEA. CDR3 bases: TGCAGTGTGGAGAAGAACACTGAAGCTTTCTTT. Translation gives CSVEKNTEAFF.

This clone has a handful of counts. The J gene is TRBJ1-2, the V gene TRBV9, with D perhaps matching TRBD1 (6 bases). Trimming shortened V by 3 bases and J by 5 bases, and 14 bases separated the two germline ends. The CDR3 runs 14 residues. Germline CDR1 and CDR2: SGDLS and YYNGEE. CDR3 loop: CASSDGRQGYGYTF. For the CDR3, the DNA is TGTGCCAGCAGCGATGGGAGGCAGGGGTATGGCTACACCTTC.

This chain connects TRBV5-1 to TRBJ1-1; a possible D gene is TRBD1 (5 bases). V gave up 0 bases and J gave up 8 bases, with 8 bases separating them. Germline V lookup: CDR1 SGHRS, CDR2 YFSETQ. This CDR3 has 12 amino acids. CDR3: CASSLERGEAFF. In nucleotides, the CDR3 is TGCGCCAGCAGCTTGGAAAGGGGCGAAGCTTTCTTT. The full variable domain, completed using reference TRBV5-1 and TRBJ1-1, is KAGVTQTPRYLIKTRGQQVTLSCSPISGHRSVSWYQQTPGQGLQFLFEYFSETQRNKGNFPGRFSGRQFSNSRSEMNVSTLELGDSALYLCASSLERGEAFFGQGTRLTVV.

With respect to this clone: Additional DNA sequences in this sample encode the identical CDR3. V usage is TRBV29-1 and J usage is TRBJ1-2, with D uncertain. Trimming took 1 base from V and 8 from J, leaving 8 bases between them. The CDR3 spans 11 residues. The germline V gene encodes CDR1 SQVTM and CDR2 ANQGSEA. The CDR3 is CSVEGREGYTF. The CDR3 DNA reads TGCAGCGTTGAAGGGCGGGAAGGCTACACCTTC.

The V gene is TRBV29-1, the J gene TRBJ2-7, with TRBD1 as a possible D gene (6 bases). The V end was cut by 3 bases, the J end by 4 bases, with 13 bases between. This CDR3 has 13 residues. The germline V gene encodes CDR1 SQVTM and CDR2 ANQGSEA. The CDR3: CSVEAGQRYEQYF. The CDR3 DNA sequence: TGCAGCGTTGAGGCAGGACAGCGTTACGAGCAGTACTTC.

The CDR3 reads CASSNAGEDTQYF. Written as DNA, the CDR3 is TGTGCCAGCAGTAACGCAGGGGAAGATACGCAGTATTTT. This chain links TRBV5-6 with TRBJ2-3; tentatively, D is TRBD1 (6 bases). V lost 5 bases to trimming and J lost 5 bases, with 12 bases between them. Germline V gene sequence: CDR1 SGHDT, CDR2 YYEEEE. The CDR3 consists of 13 residues.

The rearrangement joins TRBV6-5 to TRBJ2-7; the match to TRBD1 covers 9 bases. The CDR3 spans 16 residues. V lost 0 bases, J lost 7 bases, and 10 bases stayed unmatched. Germline CDR1 MNHEY, CDR2 SVGAGI. In nucleotides, the CDR3 is TGTGCCAGCAGTTACTCGAGGACAGGGGTTTTGTGGGAGCAGTACTTC. Protein: CASSYSRTGVLWEQYF.

V and J are TRBV2 and TRBJ2-7; 12 nucleotides line up with TRBD1. Germline V gives CDR1 SNHLY, CDR2 FYNNEI. J gave up 0 bases and V 3 bases, and 3 bases lay outside the gene matches. The CDR3 has 16 amino acids. The CDR3 sequence: CASSDGTGGASYEQYF. CDR3 nucleotide sequence: TGTGCCAGCAGTGACGGGACAGGGGGCGCCTCCTACGAGCAGTACTTC.

This clone appeared a single time. The chain uses TRBV5-4 and TRBJ2-7; 8 nucleotides agree with TRBD2. The V gene's germline CDR1 is SGHNT and CDR2 YYREEE (reference sequence). V was pared by 3 bases and J by 4 bases, with 0 bases of the junction left unmatched. The CDR3 is 12 amino acids. The CDR3 DNA follows: TGTGCCAGCAGCTCTAGCGGGTACGAGCAGTACTTC. Protein sequence: CASSSSGYEQYF.

The chain has TRBV2 and TRBJ2-1; no firm D call. Per the germline V gene, CDR1 is SNHLY and CDR2 is FYNNEI. This CDR3 region has 12 residues. V shed 4 bases and J shed 8 bases, with 9 bases lying between them. CDR3 DNA: TGTGCCAGCAGTGGGATTCGGCATGAGCAGTTCTTC. Protein: CASSGIRHEQFF.

The rearrangement uses TRBV27 and TRBJ2-7, with TRBD1 as a possible D gene (7 bases). The CDR3 contains 14 residues. From germline, CDR1 is MNHEY and CDR2 SMNVEV (reference sequence). V was trimmed by 5 bases and J by 5 bases, leaving 16 bases between them. CDR3 protein: CASSPRRGADEQYF. CDR3 coding DNA: TGTGCCAGCAGTCCCCGCAGGGGGGCGGACGAGCAGTACTTC.

This clone has a handful of counts. The chain combines TRBV29-1 with TRBJ2-1; 9 nucleotides agree with TRBD2. The CDR3 consists of 12 residues. Trimming at V came to 6 bases and at J to 8 bases, leaving 5 bases not matched to a gene. Germline CDR1 is SQVTM and CDR2 is ANQGSEA. The CDR3 sequence: CSVASGTHEQFF. The CDR3 nucleotides are TGCAGCGTAGCTAGCGGGACTCATGAGCAGTTCTTC.

This clone was seen a few times. The chain links TRBV4-1 to TRBJ2-7; D not certain. This CDR3 is 12 amino acids long. Trimming cost V 4 bases and J 6 bases, with 10 bases left between them. Germline V lookup: CDR1 MGHRA, CDR2 YSYEKL. As DNA, the CDR3 is TGCGCCAGCAGCCCGACCGGCACCGAGCAGTACTTC. This translates into CASSPTGTEQYF.

The chain has TRBV9 and TRBJ2-7; D might be TRBD2 (5 bases). The germline V gene has CDR1 SGDLS and CDR2 YYNGEE. Between the trimmed V and J ends, which lost 0 bases and 2 bases, there was a span of 12 bases. The CDR3 totals 15 residues. CDR3 residues: CASSVGLATAYEQYF. DNA of the CDR3: TGTGCCAGCAGCGTAGGGTTAGCGACCGCCTACGAGCAGTACTTC.

A few counts support this clone. This chain connects TRBV25-1 to TRBJ2-2; no clear D gene. This CDR3 is 13 amino acids long. Germline lookup yields CDR1 MGHDK and CDR2 SYGVNS. Trimming took 5 bases from V and 1 from J, leaving 5 bases between them. Here the CDR3 DNA reads TGTGCCAGCAGTCGATTGAACACCGGGGAGCTGTTTTTT. Translated, it gives CASSRLNTGELFF.

This clone was found a few times. V is TRBV7-8 and J is TRBJ2-1; TRBD2 aligns across 14 bases. The germline V gene encodes CDR1 SGHVS and CDR2 FQNEAQ. V gave up 5 bases and J gave up 7 bases; unmatched junction bases: 7. This CDR3 comprises 16 residues. CDR3 nucleotides: TGTGCCAGCAGCCGCGGGACTAGCGGGAGACGGAATGAGCAGTTCTTC. Protein sequence: CASSRGTSGRRNEQFF.